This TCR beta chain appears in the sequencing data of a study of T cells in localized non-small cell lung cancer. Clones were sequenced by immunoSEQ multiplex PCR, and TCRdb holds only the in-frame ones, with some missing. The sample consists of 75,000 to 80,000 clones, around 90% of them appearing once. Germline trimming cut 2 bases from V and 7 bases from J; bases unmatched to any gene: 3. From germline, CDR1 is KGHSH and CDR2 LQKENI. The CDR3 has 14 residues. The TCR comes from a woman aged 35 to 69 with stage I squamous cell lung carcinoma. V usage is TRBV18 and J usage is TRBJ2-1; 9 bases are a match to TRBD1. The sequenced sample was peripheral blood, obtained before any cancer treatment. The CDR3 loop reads CASSPGTGRNEQFF. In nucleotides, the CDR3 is TGTGCCAGCTCACCAGGGACAGGGAGGAATGAGCAGTTCTTC.